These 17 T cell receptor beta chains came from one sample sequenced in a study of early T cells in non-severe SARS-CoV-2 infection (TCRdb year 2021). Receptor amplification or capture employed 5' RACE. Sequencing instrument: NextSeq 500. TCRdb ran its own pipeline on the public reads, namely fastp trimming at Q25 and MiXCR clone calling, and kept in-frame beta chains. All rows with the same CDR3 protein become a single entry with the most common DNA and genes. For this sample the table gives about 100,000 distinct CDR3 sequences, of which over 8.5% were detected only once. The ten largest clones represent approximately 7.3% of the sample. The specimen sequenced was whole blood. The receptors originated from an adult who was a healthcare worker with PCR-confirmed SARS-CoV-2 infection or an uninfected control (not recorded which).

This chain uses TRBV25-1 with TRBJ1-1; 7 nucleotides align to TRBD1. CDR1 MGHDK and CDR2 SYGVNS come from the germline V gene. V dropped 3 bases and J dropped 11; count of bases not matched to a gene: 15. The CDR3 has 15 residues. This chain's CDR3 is CASSDYRDRDIGAFF. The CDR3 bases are TGTGCCAGCAGTGACTACCGCGACAGGGACATTGGGGCTTTCTTT.

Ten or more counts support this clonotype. This CDR3 is CSAEGSNQPQHF. The CDR3 DNA sequence: TGCAGTGCAGAGGGGAGCAATCAGCCCCAGCATTTT. The chain combines TRBV20-1 with TRBJ1-5; D may be TRBD1 (5 bases). V was cut by 6 bases and J by 1 base, with 7 bases left in between. Germline CDR1 and CDR2: DFQATT and SNEGSKA (reference sequence). This CDR3 has 12 amino acids.

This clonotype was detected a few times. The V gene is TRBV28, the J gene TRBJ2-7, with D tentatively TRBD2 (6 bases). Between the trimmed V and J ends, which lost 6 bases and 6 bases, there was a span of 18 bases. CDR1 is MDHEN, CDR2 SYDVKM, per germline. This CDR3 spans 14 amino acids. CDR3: CASRSGTRVGEQYF. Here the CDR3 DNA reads TGTGCCAGCAGATCCGGGACTCGAGTCGGCGAGCAGTACTTC.

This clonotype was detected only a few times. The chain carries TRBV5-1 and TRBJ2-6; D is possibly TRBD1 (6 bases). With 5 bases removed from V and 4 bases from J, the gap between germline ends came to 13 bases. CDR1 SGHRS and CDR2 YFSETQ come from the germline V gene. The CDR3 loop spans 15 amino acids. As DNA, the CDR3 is TGCGCCAGCAGATTACCAGGGGCCGGGGCCAACGTCCTGACTTTC. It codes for CASRLPGAGANVLTF.

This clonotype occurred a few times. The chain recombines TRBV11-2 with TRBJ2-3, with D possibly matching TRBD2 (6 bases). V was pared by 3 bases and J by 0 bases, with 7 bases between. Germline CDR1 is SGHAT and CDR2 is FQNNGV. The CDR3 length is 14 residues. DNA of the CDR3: TGTGCCAGCAGCTTTAGCGGAAGCACAGATACGCAGTATTTT. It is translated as CASSFSGSTDTQYF.

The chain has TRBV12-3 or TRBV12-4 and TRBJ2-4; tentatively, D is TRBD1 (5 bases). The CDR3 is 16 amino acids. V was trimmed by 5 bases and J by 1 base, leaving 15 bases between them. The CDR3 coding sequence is TGTGCCAGCAGTCTGGGGCAGTTTCTTGCCAAAAACATTCAGTACTTC. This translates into CASSLGQFLAKNIQYF.

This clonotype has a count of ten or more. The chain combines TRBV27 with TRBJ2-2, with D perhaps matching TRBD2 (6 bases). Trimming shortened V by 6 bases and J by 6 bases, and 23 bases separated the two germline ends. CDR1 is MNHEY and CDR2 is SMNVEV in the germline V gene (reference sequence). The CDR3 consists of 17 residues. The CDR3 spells CASSPSRWGEHAGELFF. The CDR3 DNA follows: TGTGCCAGCAGCCCCAGCAGGTGGGGGGAGCATGCCGGGGAGCTGTTTTTT.

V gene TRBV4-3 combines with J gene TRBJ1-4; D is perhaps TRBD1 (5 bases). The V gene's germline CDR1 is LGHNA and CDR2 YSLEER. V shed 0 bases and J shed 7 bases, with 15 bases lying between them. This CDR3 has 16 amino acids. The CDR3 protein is CASSQDRAGSSEKLFF. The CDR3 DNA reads TGCGCCAGCAGCCAAGATCGGGCAGGGAGTAGTGAAAAACTGTTTTTT.

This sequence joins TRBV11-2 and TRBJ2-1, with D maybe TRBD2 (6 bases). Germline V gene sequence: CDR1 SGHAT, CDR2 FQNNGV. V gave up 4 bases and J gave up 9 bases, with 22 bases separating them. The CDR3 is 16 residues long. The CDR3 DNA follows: TGTGCCAGCAGCTCTGTCGTCACGGGAGTTGCCGGTGAGCAGTTCTTC. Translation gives CASSSVVTGVAGEQFF. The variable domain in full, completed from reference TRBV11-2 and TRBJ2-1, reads EAGVAQSPRYKIIEKRQSVAFWCNPISGHATLYWYQQILGQGPKLLIQFQNNGVVDDSQLPKDRFSAERLKGVDSTLKIQPAKLEDSAVYLCASSSVVTGVAGEQFFGPGTRLTVL.

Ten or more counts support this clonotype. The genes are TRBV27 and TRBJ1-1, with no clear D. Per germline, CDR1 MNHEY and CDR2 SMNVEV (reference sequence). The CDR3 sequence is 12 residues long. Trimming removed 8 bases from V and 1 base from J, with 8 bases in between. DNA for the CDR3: TGTGCCAGCGGACGTACGAACACTGAAGCTTTCTTT. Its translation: CASGRTNTEAFF.

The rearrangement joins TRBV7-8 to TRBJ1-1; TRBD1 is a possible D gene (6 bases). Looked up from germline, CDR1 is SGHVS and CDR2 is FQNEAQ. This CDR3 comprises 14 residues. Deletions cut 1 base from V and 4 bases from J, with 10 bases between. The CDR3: CASSLEGGSTEAFF. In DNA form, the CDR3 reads TGTGCCAGCAGCTTAGAAGGGGGGAGCACTGAAGCTTTCTTT.

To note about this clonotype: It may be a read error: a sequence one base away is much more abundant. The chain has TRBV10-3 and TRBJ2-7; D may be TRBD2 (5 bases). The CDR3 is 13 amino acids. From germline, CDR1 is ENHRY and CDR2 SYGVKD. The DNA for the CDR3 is TGTACCATCAGTGAGGGCCGCAACTACGAGCAGTACTTC. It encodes CTISEGRNYEQYF.

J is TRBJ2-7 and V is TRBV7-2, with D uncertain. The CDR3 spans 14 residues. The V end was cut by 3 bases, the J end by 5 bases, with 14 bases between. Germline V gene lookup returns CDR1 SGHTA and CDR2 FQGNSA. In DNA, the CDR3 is TGTGCCAGCAGCTTGATGGTCACCAGCGACGAGCAGTACTTC. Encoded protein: CASSLMVTSDEQYF.

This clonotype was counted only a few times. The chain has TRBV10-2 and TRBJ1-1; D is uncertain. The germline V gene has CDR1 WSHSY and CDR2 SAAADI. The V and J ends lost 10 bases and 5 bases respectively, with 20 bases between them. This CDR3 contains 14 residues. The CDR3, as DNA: TGCGCCACCAGCCCAAGGGTTTATTCGACTGAAGCTTTCTTT. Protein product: CATSPRVYSTEAFF.

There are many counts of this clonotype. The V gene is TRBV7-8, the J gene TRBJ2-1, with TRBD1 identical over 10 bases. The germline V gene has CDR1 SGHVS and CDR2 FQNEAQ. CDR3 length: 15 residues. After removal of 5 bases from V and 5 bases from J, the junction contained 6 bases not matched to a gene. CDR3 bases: TGTGCCAGCAGCCCGACAGGGGGCCTACACAATGAGCAGTTCTTC. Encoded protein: CASSPTGGLHNEQFF.

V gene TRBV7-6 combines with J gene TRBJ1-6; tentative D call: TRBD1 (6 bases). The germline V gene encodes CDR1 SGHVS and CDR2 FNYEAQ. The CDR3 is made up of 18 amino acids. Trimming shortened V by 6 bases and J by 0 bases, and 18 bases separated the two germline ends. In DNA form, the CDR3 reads TGTGCCAGCAGTCCAACAACAGGGCAGAGCTCCTATAATTCACCCCTCCACTTT. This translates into CASSPTTGQSSYNSPLHF.

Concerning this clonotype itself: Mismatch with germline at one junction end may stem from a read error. This CDR3 is CVSSKTGYNEQFF. In DNA, the CDR3 is TGTGTCAGCAGTAAGACAGGATACAATGAGCAGTTCTTC. The V and J genes are TRBV2 and TRBJ2-1, with D possibly being TRBD1 (6 bases). The length of the CDR3 is 13 residues. Looked up from germline, CDR1 is SNHLY and CDR2 is FYNNEI.